Listed below are T cell receptor beta chains from one sample, sequenced in a study of follicular helper T cells after annual influenza vaccination. Data came from immunoSEQ multiplex PCR; TCRdb stores just in-frame clones and leaves some out. In the table there are around 25,000 clones, approximately 80% of which are singletons. The starting material was CXCR5+ CD38- circulating T follicular helper cells from blood, obtained on the day of influenza vaccination. Receptors were obtained from an adult who received the influenza vaccine. The CDR3 runs from the conserved cysteine through the conserved F or W. Fields, in order: CDR3 DNA, CDR3 protein, V gene, D gene, J gene, CDR3 length, clone size. D genes are given only for firm matches. Only part of the rows carry a size: once, few, many, or a class if the clone is expanded.

TGCGCCAGCAGCTCGGGAGGGGATGGAAAACTGTTTTTT,CASSSGGDGKLFF,TRBV5-1,NA,TRBJ1-4,13,few
TGCGCCAGCAGCTTGGTATCTGGAGCCAGGGCAGATACGCAGTATTTT,CASSLVSGARADTQYF,TRBV5-1,NA,TRBJ2-3,16,NA
TGTGCCAGCAGGTCGGGGGGATCAGGATTGGCTGAAGCTTTCTTT,CASRSGGSGLAEAFF,TRBV6-1,NA,TRBJ1-1,15,NA
TGTGCCAGCAGTTTATCCAGCGGGAGGGACACCGGGGAGCTGTTTTTT,CASSLSSGRDTGELFF,TRBV28,TRBD2,TRBJ2-2,16,NA
TGTGCCAGCTCACCGCTGATCCCGACTAGCGCAAATAACAATGAGCAGTTCTTC,CASSPLIPTSANNNEQFF,TRBV18,TRBD2,TRBJ2-1,18,few
TGTGCCAGCAGCTCCGAGACAGGGCGCAATGAGCAGTTCTTC,CASSSETGRNEQFF,TRBV5-5,TRBD1,TRBJ2-1,14,few
TGTGCCAGCAGCTTGGAGACGACCAAAGAGACCCAGTACTTC,CASSLETTKETQYF,TRBV7-9,NA,TRBJ2-5,14,NA
TGTGCCACACAAGGACAGATGGGCCTAAATCAGCCCCAGCATTTT,CATQGQMGLNQPQHF,TRBV19,NA,TRBJ1-5,15,NA
TGTGCCAGCAATCGTCCAGGGTTGAACACTGAAGCTTTCTTT,CASNRPGLNTEAFF,TRBV28,NA,TRBJ1-1,14,NA
TGTGTCAGCAGTTCCGCCTCCGGGACTAGCGGGAGTACGCAGTATTTT,CVSSSASGTSGSTQYF,TRBV6-5,TRBD2,TRBJ2-3,16,NA
TGTGCCTGGACACAGACAAATAGCAATCAGCCCCAGCATTTT,CAWTQTNSNQPQHF,TRBV30,NA,TRBJ1-5,14,NA
TGTGCCAGCAGCTTGCGTCGGGGGGCGGGGGAAAAACTGTTTTTT,CASSLRRGAGEKLFF,TRBV5-6,NA,TRBJ1-4,15,NA
TGTGCCAGCAGTAAAGGGCATCAGGGCGGCACTGAAGCTTTCTTT,CASSKGHQGGTEAFF,TRBV7-8,NA,TRBJ1-1,15,NA
TGTGCCAGCAGTTTATCGAGTCCGGGACAATCCTACGAGCAGTACTTC,CASSLSSPGQSYEQYF,TRBV27,NA,TRBJ2-7,16,NA
TGCAGTGCTAGCCATAGAAATGAGCAGTTCTTC,CSASHRNEQFF,TRBV20-1,NA,TRBJ2-1,11,NA
TGTGCCAGCGGACCGTCAAGGGAGGCTCGAGAGACCCAGTACTTC,CASGPSREARETQYF,TRBV18,NA,TRBJ2-5,15,NA
TGTGCCAGCAGCTCCCGAGTGTTAGACACCGGGGAGCTGTTTTTT,CASSSRVLDTGELFF,TRBV11-3,NA,TRBJ2-2,15,NA
TGTGCCAGCAGCTTAGGGTTGCTAGCGGGAGAGACCCAGTACTTC,CASSLGLLAGETQYF,TRBV7-2,TRBD2,TRBJ2-5,15,NA
TGTGCCAGCAGTTTACGATGGGCCCCTAATTCACCCCTCCACTTT,CASSLRWAPNSPLHF,TRBV27,NA,TRBJ1-6,15,NA
TGCAGCGTTGGGTCAGGGGGAACCAAAAACATTCAGTACTTC,CSVGSGGTKNIQYF,TRBV29-1,TRBD1,TRBJ2-4,14,NA